The 5 T cell receptor beta chains listed next were all sequenced from one sample in a study of CD8 T cells in ankylosing spondylitis. Via MiXCR, TCRdb re-called the 5' RACE reads, giving one row per CDR3 protein. The sample carries 250,000 to 300,000 distinct CDR3 sequences, over 15% recorded once. The sequenced sample was blood, either unsorted or a sorted T cell fraction (not recorded which). Source of these receptors: a male donor with ankylosing spondylitis or in good health (not recorded which).

The V gene is TRBV20-1, the J gene TRBJ1-2; 7 nucleotides match TRBD1. J was trimmed by 7 bases and V by 3 bases; bases with no gene match: 11. Germline V gene lookup returns CDR1 DFQATT and CDR2 SNEGSKA (reference sequence). This CDR3 is built from 14 residues. The CDR3 protein is CSARRQGMVPGYTF. The CDR3 DNA follows: TGCAGTGCTAGGAGACAGGGTATGGTACCTGGCTACACCTTC.

The J gene is TRBJ2-2, the V gene TRBV10-3; perhaps TRBD1 as D (6 bases). CDR1 ENHRY and CDR2 SYGVKD come from the germline V gene. The CDR3 runs 13 residues. The ends were cut back, 3 bases at V and 5 bases at J, with 7 bases in the middle. CDR3 coding DNA: TGTGCCATCAGTGAAGGGACAACCGGGGAGCTGTTTTTT. This sequence encodes CAISEGTTGELFF.

This chain uses TRBV2 with TRBJ1-1, with 8 bases fitting TRBD1. With 7 bases clipped from V and 3 bases from J, the junction kept 7 bases outside the gene matches. CDR1 SNHLY and CDR2 FYNNEI come from the germline V gene. This CDR3 is built from 14 residues. The CDR3 is CASIRGLVYTEAFF. CDR3 DNA: TGTGCCAGCATCAGGGGGCTTGTTTACACTGAAGCTTTCTTT.

The chain uses TRBV20-1 and TRBJ2-5; 7 bases agree with TRBD1. Per the germline V gene, CDR1 is DFQATT and CDR2 is SNEGSKA (reference sequence). Trimming cost V 7 bases and J 4 bases; bases outside gene matches: 3. The CDR3 length is 11 residues. Written as DNA, the CDR3 is TGCAGTGTGAACAGGGGAGAGACCCAGTACTTC. Its protein is CSVNRGETQYF.

This clonotype was picked up a small number of times. The genes are TRBV5-1 and TRBJ1-1; the D is unclear. The germline V and J ends were trimmed by 0 bases and 5 bases, with 8 bases remaining between them. The CDR3 contains 13 residues. Germline V lookup: CDR1 SGHRS, CDR2 YFSETQ. The CDR3 DNA sequence: TGCGCCAGCAGCTTGGGGACCACGACTGAAGCTTTCTTT. Translated: CASSLGTTTEAFF.